Listed below are T cell receptor beta chains from one sample, sequenced in a study of blood T cell repertoires in COVID-19. Measured with immunoSEQ multiplex PCR; TCRdb has only the in-frame clones, and not every one. Counted here are 150,000 or so clones, approximately 84% occurring once; the ten biggest clones make up roughly 1.2%. The specimen was PBMCs or T cells enriched from blood (not recorded which). The receptors were gathered from a human donor with acute COVID-19. The donor label of this sample is uncertain. CDR3s include the opening cysteine and the closing phenylalanine or tryptophan. A D gene is named only where the DNA matches it firmly. Clone size is shown for a subset of rows, as once, few, many or a class of expanded clone.

cdr3_nt cdr3_aa v_call cdr3_length d_call j_call clone_size
TGTGCCAGCAGGCCGGGACAGGGTAACACTGAAGCTTTCTTT CASRPGQGNTEAFF TRBV6-4 14 TRBD1 TRBJ1-1 NA
TGTGCCAGCAGCTTGGGAGGGAAGAACACTGAAGCTTTCTTT CASSLGGKNTEAFF TRBV7-8 14 NA TRBJ1-1 NA
TGTGCCAGCAGCCAAGATCGAGATGGCTACACCTTC CASSQDRDGYTF TRBV3-1/TRBV3-2 12 NA TRBJ1-2 few
TGTGCCAGTACCCGGACAGGGCTCGGCGGGAATGAGCAGTTCTTC CASTRTGLGGNEQFF TRBV19 15 TRBD1 TRBJ2-1 NA
TGTGCCAGCAGTGTGTGGGGGGTTGGAGGTGAGCAGTTCTTC CASSVWGVGGEQFF TRBV2 14 NA TRBJ2-1 NA
TGTGCCAGCAGGGGCGGAGGATCTAGAGAGCAGTACTTC CASRGGGSREQYF TRBV2 13 NA TRBJ2-7 NA
TGTGCCAGCAGTTACTATGGACAGGGGACCGGGGAGCTGTTTTTT CASSYYGQGTGELFF TRBV6-6 15 TRBD1 TRBJ2-2 NA
TGTGCCAGCAGTTACTTACCACAGGGGGCGGAGGGCTACACCTTC CASSYLPQGAEGYTF TRBV6-5 15 TRBD1 TRBJ1-2 NA
TGTGCCAGCAGTTACTCGTCATACGAGCAGTACTTC CASSYSSYEQYF TRBV6-2/TRBV6-3 12 NA TRBJ2-7 once
TGTGCCAGCTCGGCAGGGGTTAACACTGAAGCTTTCTTT CASSAGVNTEAFF TRBV7-3 13 NA TRBJ1-1 NA
TGTGCCAGCAGCTTACAGCGGGGGGGCCGAGTAGTCCCAGATACGCAGTATTTT CASSLQRGGRVVPDTQYF TRBV7-2 18 TRBD2 TRBJ2-3 NA
TGTGCCAGCAGCTCTAGGGGACAGCAGCCCCAGCATTTT CASSSRGQQPQHF TRBV7-2 13 TRBD1 TRBJ1-5 once
TGTGCCAGCAGTTTATCCCTACAGGGGGCCCTCTACTTC CASSLSLQGALYF TRBV27 13 TRBD1 TRBJ2-5 NA
TGTGCCAGCAGTTATGGTAGCGGGCGCTACGAGCAGTACTTC CASSYGSGRYEQYF TRBV6-6 14 TRBD2 TRBJ2-7 once
TGTGCCAGCAGCCAAGGATCCGGGGGAGAAGCTTTCTTT CASSQGSGGEAFF TRBV3-1/TRBV3-2 13 NA TRBJ1-1 NA
TGTGCCAGCAGTAAGCGGGGGTCTAGCGGGGTTCGGGACCAGTACTTC CASSKRGSSGVRDQYF TRBV7-2 16 TRBD2 TRBJ2-5 NA
TGTGCCAGTAGTGTTGCAGGGGGGAAAGCTTTCTTT CASSVAGGKAFF TRBV19 12 TRBD1 TRBJ1-1 once
TGCAGCGCTCGACAGGGGGTAAACACCGGGGAGCTGTTTTTT CSARQGVNTGELFF TRBV29-1 14 TRBD1 TRBJ2-2 NA
TGTGCCAGCAGCACCTCCGGGACTACCAATGAGCAGTTCTTC CASSTSGTTNEQFF TRBV9 14 TRBD2 TRBJ2-1 NA
TGTGCCTGGAGTGTGAGGGTAACTGAAGCTTTCTTT CAWSVRVTEAFF TRBV30 12 NA TRBJ1-1 NA
TGTGCCTGGAGTGTACCAGGGATCTCTGGAAACACCATATATTTT CAWSVPGISGNTIYF TRBV30 15 NA TRBJ1-3 once
TGTGCCAGCAGAAGGAGGCTGCTATCTGAGCAGTTCTTC CASRRRLLSEQFF TRBV6-5 13 NA TRBJ2-1 NA
TGTGCCAGCAGTGAATATGGGACAGGGACCACCGGGGAGCTGTTTTTT CASSEYGTGTTGELFF TRBV25-1 16 TRBD1 TRBJ2-2 NA
TGTGCCACCAGTGATGACAGGGTGAACTATGGCTACACCTTC CATSDDRVNYGYTF TRBV24-1 14 TRBD1 TRBJ1-2 NA
TGTGCCAGCAGCTTTACGGCAGCGGCGTCCTCTGGAAACACCATATATTTT CASSFTAAASSGNTIYF TRBV7-8 17 NA TRBJ1-3 NA
TGTGCCAGCAGCTTAGAGGGGAGGGTAGACTACGAGCAGTACTTC CASSLEGRVDYEQYF TRBV11-2 15 TRBD2 TRBJ2-7 NA
TGTGCCAGCAGCAGGACTGAGTATGGCTACACCTTC CASSRTEYGYTF TRBV12-3/TRBV12-4 12 NA TRBJ1-2 NA
TGTGCCAGCAGCTTAGGTTCTAGAACTTACACAGATACGCAGTATTTT CASSLGSRTYTDTQYF TRBV7-9 16 NA TRBJ2-3 NA
TGTGCCAGCAGCTTAATTCAGGGGGAATCACCCCTCCACTTT CASSLIQGESPLHF TRBV28 14 TRBD1 TRBJ1-6 NA
TGTGCCAGCATCAGGGGACAGGGATTCTCCTACGAGCAGTACTTC CASIRGQGFSYEQYF TRBV27 15 TRBD1 TRBJ2-7 NA
TGTGCCAGCAGCCAAGATATCCCAGGGACTAGGGAAGAGACCCAGTACTTC CASSQDIPGTREETQYF TRBV3-1/TRBV3-2 17 TRBD2 TRBJ2-5 NA
TGTGCCTGGAGTGTTGAGGAGGAGTCGAACACTGAAGCTTTCTTT CAWSVEEESNTEAFF TRBV30 15 NA TRBJ1-1 NA
TGTGCCAGCAGTTTGTCTTCGGGAGAGCCCCAGCATTTT CASSLSSGEPQHF TRBV27 13 NA TRBJ1-5 NA
TGTGCCAGCAGCGCCGGGACTGTCAATGAGCAGTTCTTC CASSAGTVNEQFF TRBV9 13 NA TRBJ2-1 NA
TGTGCCAGCAGTCCAGGGTTCTACGGCTACACCTTC CASSPGFYGYTF TRBV6-2/TRBV6-3 12 NA TRBJ1-2 NA
TGCGCCAGCAGCCAAGAGGACTGGTACGAGCAGTACTTC CASSQEDWYEQYF TRBV4-1 13 NA TRBJ2-7 NA
TGCGCCAGCAGCTTACAGGGGGCCAACAATCAGCCCCAGCATTTT CASSLQGANNQPQHF TRBV5-1 15 TRBD1 TRBJ1-5 NA
TGTGCCAGCAGTTCGTCGGACAGCTGGAATGAAAAACTGTTTTTT CASSSSDSWNEKLFF TRBV27 15 NA TRBJ1-4 once
TGTGCCAGTAGTATGGGCCAGAAGGTCTACGAGCAGTACTTC CASSMGQKVYEQYF TRBV19 14 NA TRBJ2-7 NA
TGTGCCAGCAGTCGGACAGGGTCCGGGCAGCCCCAGCATTTT CASSRTGSGQPQHF TRBV2 14 TRBD1 TRBJ1-5 NA
TGTGCCAGCAGCGTAGGGGGGGGCCTTGGAGATACGCAGTATTTT CASSVGGGLGDTQYF TRBV9 15 NA TRBJ2-3 NA
TGTGCCAGCAGCCACGGACTAGCGGGGTGGGATGAGCAGTTCTTC CASSHGLAGWDEQFF TRBV7-3 15 TRBD2 TRBJ2-1 NA
TGTGCCATCAGTGAGTGGGGTAGCGGGGGAAACACCGGGGAGCTGTTTTTT CAISEWGSGGNTGELFF TRBV10-3 17 TRBD2 TRBJ2-2 NA
TGCAGCGTTGAAATCCCCGGGGGGGGCGAAGATACGCAGTATTTT CSVEIPGGGEDTQYF TRBV29-1 15 TRBD2 TRBJ2-3 NA
TGTGCCAGCAGCCGGGCAGTAAGCTCCTACAATGAGCAGTTCTTC CASSRAVSSYNEQFF TRBV3-1/TRBV3-2 15 NA TRBJ2-1 NA
TGTGCCAGTAGTCTTTCCCCGGCCTACAATGAGCAGTTCTTC CASSLSPAYNEQFF TRBV19 14 NA TRBJ2-1 NA
TGCGCCAGCAGCCAAGCTATGACCAGGTTCGGGGAGCTGTTTTTT CASSQAMTRFGELFF TRBV4-3 15 NA TRBJ2-2 once
TGTGCCAGCTCACCACCCCAACAGTACTTC CASSPPQQYF TRBV18 10 NA TRBJ2-7 NA
TGTGCCACCAGTGAGGTAGCGAGTACTAGCACAGATACGCAGTATTTT CATSEVASTSTDTQYF TRBV24-1 16 NA TRBJ2-3 NA
TGTGCCAGCAGCTTATCCAAAGATACGCAGTATTTT CASSLSKDTQYF TRBV7-2 12 NA TRBJ2-3 NA
TGTGCCAGCAGTTACTCGGTAGCCACCACCTATGGCTACACCTTC CASSYSVATTYGYTF TRBV6-5 15 NA TRBJ1-2 NA
TGTGCCAGCACAACCCTCGGAGCTGAAGCTTTCTTT CASTTLGAEAFF TRBV6-6 12 NA TRBJ1-1 NA
TGTGCCTGGATGGGGGGGAAGATTTCTGGAAACACCATATATTTT CAWMGGKISGNTIYF TRBV30 15 NA TRBJ1-3 once
TGCGCCAGCAGCTTGGGCAGATTCTCCTACAATGAGCAGTTCTTC CASSLGRFSYNEQFF TRBV5-1 15 NA TRBJ2-1 NA